These 18 T cell receptor beta chains originate from one sample sequenced in a study of blood T cell repertoires in COVID-19. Measured with immunoSEQ multiplex PCR; TCRdb has only the in-frame clones, and not every one. Counted here are some 31,000 clones, approximately 93% occurring once; the ten biggest clones make up around 5.5%. Material: peripheral blood. Every receptor here comes from a human donor in a cohort sampled during active COVID-19.

This chain joins TRBV6-5 and TRBJ2-7; D might be TRBD1 (5 bases). Trimming cost V 0 bases and J 4 bases, with 16 bases left between them. CDR1 and CDR2 from the germline V gene are MNHEY and SVGAGI. The CDR3 sequence is 16 residues long. The CDR3 protein is CASSYSFEATVYEQYF. The CDR3, as DNA: TGTGCCAGCAGTTACTCGTTCGAGGCGACAGTATACGAGCAGTACTTC.

This chain connects TRBV5-1 to TRBJ2-2; TRBD2 is a possible D gene (5 bases). Trimming took 0 bases from V and 0 from J, leaving 9 bases between them. The CDR3 spans 16 residues. Per germline, CDR1 SGHRS and CDR2 YFSETQ. Here the CDR3 reads CASSLVLGTNTGELFF. The CDR3 coding sequence is TGCGCCAGCAGCTTGGTCCTCGGGACGAACACCGGGGAGCTGTTTTTT.

This clone was counted a single time. The chain couples TRBV7-9 to TRBJ2-1; the D is unclear. The CDR3 loop spans 16 amino acids. The germline V gene encodes CDR1 SEHNR and CDR2 FQNEAQ (reference sequence). V lost 1 base, J lost 6 bases, and 16 bases lay in between. The CDR3, as DNA: TGTGCCAGCAGCTTAGACCCCGGCGGCTATCGCAATGAGCAGTTCTTC. Its protein is CASSLDPGGYRNEQFF.

This chain joins TRBV11-1 and TRBJ1-6; D is undetermined. The CDR3 spans 14 residues. The germline V gene encodes CDR1 SGHAT and CDR2 FQDESV (reference sequence). The V and J ends lost 1 base and 8 bases respectively, with 9 bases between them. The CDR3 reads CASSLDLLYSPLHF. CDR3 bases: TGTGCCAGCAGCTTAGACCTACTCTATTCACCCCTCCACTTT. Variable domain in full (rest from reference TRBV11-1 and TRBJ1-6): EAEVAQSPRYKITEKSQAVAFWCDPISGHATLYWYRQILGQGPELLVQFQDESVVDDSQLPKDRFSAERLKGVDSTLKIQPAELGDSAMYLCASSLDLLYSPLHFGNGTRLTVT.

The CDR3 is CSVQGGVSYEQYF. CDR3 in DNA: TGCAGCGTTCAGGGAGGAGTCAGCTACGAGCAGTACTTC. The V and J genes are TRBV29-1 and TRBJ2-7, with a weak D call TRBD2 (6 bases). The germline V gene has CDR1 SQVTM and CDR2 ANQGSEA. Trimming removed 5 bases at V and 3 bases at J, with 14 bases between. The CDR3 covers 13 residues.

The chain combines TRBV18 with TRBJ2-2, with D tentatively TRBD1 (7 bases). The CDR3 contains 16 residues. CDR1 and CDR2 from the germline V gene are KGHSH and LQKENI. Trimming left V 2 bases short and J 6 bases short, with 16 bases between. Written as DNA, the CDR3 is TGTGCCAGCTCACCATTCAGGGGGGTGCACGCCGGGGAGCTGTTTTTT. Translation: CASSPFRGVHAGELFF.

DNA for the CDR3: TGTGCCAGCAGTTACTCGAGGGGCAGGGGTCAGCCCCAGCATTTT. It translates to CASSYSRGRGQPQHF. The chain links TRBV6-6 to TRBJ1-5; weak D call: TRBD1 (6 bases). The V end lost 0 bases, the J end lost 6 bases, and 12 bases lay between the germline ends. This CDR3 is 15 amino acids long. CDR1 is MNHNY and CDR2 is SVGAGI in the germline V gene (reference sequence).

V usage is TRBV7-9 and J usage is TRBJ2-3, with 7 bases fitting TRBD1. The CDR3 length is 16 residues. Germline V gives CDR1 SEHNR, CDR2 FQNEAQ (reference sequence). The J segment lost 2 bases and the V segment lost 5 bases, leaving 10 bases of the junction unmatched. As DNA, the CDR3 is TGTGCCAGCAGCCCCACGGCTCAGGGGGACACAGATACGCAGTATTTT. It is translated as CASSPTAQGDTDTQYF.

This chain connects TRBV4-1 to TRBJ1-6; the D gene is possibly TRBD1 (5 bases). V gave up 0 bases and J gave up 9 bases, with 9 bases separating them. This CDR3 region has 14 residues. Germline lookup yields CDR1 MGHRA and CDR2 YSYEKL. The CDR3 loop is CASSQERQRSPLHF. CDR3 coding DNA: TGCGCCAGCAGCCAAGAAAGACAGCGTTCACCCCTCCACTTT.

The rearrangement links TRBV28 to TRBJ1-4, with 7 bases lining up with TRBD1. From germline, CDR1 is MDHEN and CDR2 SYDVKM. The J segment lost 10 bases and the V segment lost 5 bases, leaving 16 bases of the junction unmatched. The CDR3 has 16 amino acids. CDR3 nucleotides: TGTGCCAGCAGTCAAGCCGACAGGGACAGTTCTGGAAAACTGTTTTTT. Translated: CASSQADRDSSGKLFF. The full variable domain, rest sourced from reference TRBV28 and TRBJ1-4, is DVKVTQSSRYLVKRTGEKVFLECVQDMDHENMFWYRQDPGLGLRLIYFSYDVKMKEKGDIPEGYSVSREKKERFSLILESASTNQTSMYLCASSQADRDSSGKLFFGSGTQLSVL.

The chain links TRBV24-1 to TRBJ2-1, with a tentative D call TRBD2 (5 bases). This CDR3 region has 10 residues. Trimming took 4 bases from V and 15 from J, leaving 9 bases between them. The V gene's germline CDR1 is KGHDR and CDR2 SFDVKD. The CDR3 DNA is TGTGCCACCAGTGAAGACCGGGGGTTCTTC. Protein sequence: CATSEDRGFF.

This rearrangement joins TRBV6-5 to TRBJ1-1; a possible D gene is TRBD1 (5 bases). The CDR3 contains 15 residues. Deletions cut 3 bases from V and 1 base from J, with 12 bases between. From germline, CDR1 is MNHEY and CDR2 SVGAGI. The CDR3 spells CASSYVYRRNTEAFF. The CDR3 region has the DNA TGTGCCAGCAGTTATGTATACAGGCGGAACACTGAAGCTTTCTTT.

The chain has TRBV5-1 and TRBJ1-1; TRBD1 aligns across 7 bases. Trimming took 0 bases from V and 2 from J; bases not matched to a gene: 10. Per germline, CDR1 SGHRS and CDR2 YFSETQ. This CDR3 region has 17 residues. The DNA of the CDR3 is TGCGCCAGCAGCTTGGGGGCTACCGGGACAGATAACACTGAAGCTTTCTTT. It is translated as CASSLGATGTDNTEAFF.

This clone was detected once. The chain couples TRBV5-4 to TRBJ1-2, with 11 nucleotides matching TRBD1. The CDR3 extends over 15 amino acids. Germline-derived CDR1 and CDR2 are SGHNT and YYREEE (reference sequence). Trimming cost V 4 bases and J 3 bases; bases outside gene matches: 5. The CDR3 loop reads CASSPGTGGDYGYTF. Written as DNA, the CDR3 is TGTGCCAGCAGCCCCGGGACAGGGGGGGACTATGGCTACACCTTC.

The V call is TRBV6-4, the J call TRBJ2-2, with D perhaps matching TRBD2 (5 bases). Per the germline V gene, CDR1 is MRHNA and CDR2 is SNTAGT. CDR3 length: 14 amino acids. Trimming left V 5 bases short and J 3 bases short, with 10 bases between. CDR3 protein: CASSSGSDTGELFF. Here the CDR3 DNA reads TGTGCCAGCAGTAGCGGAAGTGACACCGGGGAGCTGTTTTTT.

In its sample, this clone was seen a few times. This chain uses TRBV6-5 with TRBJ1-1; D not certain. V was shortened by 8 bases and J by 5 bases, with 21 bases between the two germline ends. CDR3 length: 15 amino acids. CDR1 is MNHEY, CDR2 SVGAGI, per germline. This CDR3 reads CASRGSDWLWTEAFF. The CDR3 nucleotides read TGTGCCAGCCGGGGTTCGGACTGGCTTTGGACTGAAGCTTTCTTT.

The V and J genes are TRBV9 and TRBJ1-2, with D possibly being TRBD1 (5 bases). Trimming left V 4 bases short and J 1 base short, with 11 bases between. CDR3 size: 14 residues. CDR1 is SGDLS and CDR2 is YYNGEE in the germline V gene. The DNA of the CDR3 is TGTGCCAGCAGCCCGGACACGGATAACTATGGCTACACCTTC. Amino acids: CASSPDTDNYGYTF.

The gene calls are TRBV5-1 and TRBJ2-2; 7 bases line up with TRBD1. Per germline, CDR1 SGHRS and CDR2 YFSETQ. This CDR3 is built from 16 residues. Trimming removed 4 bases from V and 4 bases from J; junction bases left unmatched: 10. CDR3 sequence: CASSRIRDRVTGELFF. CDR3 DNA sequence: TGCGCCAGCAGCAGAATCCGGGACAGAGTCACCGGGGAGCTGTTTTTT. Full variable domain (remainder filled in from reference TRBV5-1 and TRBJ2-2): KAGVTQTPRYLIKTRGQQVTLSCSPISGHRSVSWYQQTPGQGLQFLFEYFSETQRNKGNFPGRFSGRQFSNSRSEMNVSTLELGDSALYLCASSRIRDRVTGELFFGEGSRLTVL.